The clone carrying this T cell receptor (beta chain) was observed many times. The antigen is not known. The germline gives CDR1 SGDLS, CDR2 YYNGEE. Deletions cut 4 bases from V and 6 bases from J, with 19 bases between. The CDR3 runs 15 residues. The sample is drawn from a study of T cells in Graves' hyperthyroidism and ophthalmopathy. General study results and limits: Blood also showed most of the thyroid clonotypes that were expanded above 0.001.

From RNA transcripts, TCR beta CDR3 regions were amplified. The HTBI primer set was used in a first-round RT-PCR of the TCR CDR3. TCRdb reanalysed the multiplex PCR reads using MiXCR and keeps one entry per CDR3 protein. Found here are hundreds of thousands of distinct CDR3 sequences, roughly 40% of them singletons; the top ten hold about 9%. This chain joins TRBV9 and TRBJ1-1, with a tentative D call TRBD1 (6 bases). Sequencing was performed on blood. This TCR derives from a man aged 18 to 30 with Graves' hyperthyroidism. CDR3 sequence reads: CASSTDQGPKAEAFF. CDR3 nucleotides: TGTGCCAGCAGCACCGATCAGGGGCCGAAGGCTGAAGCTTTCTTT.